The next 25 T cell receptor beta chains were all read from a single sample in a study of Graves' ophthalmopathy and Graves' hyperthyroidism. The study amplified TCR beta CDR3 regions using RNA transcripts. First-round RT-PCR used HTBI primers; second-round multiplex PCR followed. TCRdb reprocessed the multiplex PCR reads with MiXCR, giving one entry per CDR3 protein. The data hold roughly 380,000 distinct CDR3 sequences, with less than 20% observed a single time. The material sequenced was peripheral blood. The receptor set was obtained from a woman aged 18 to 35 with stable Graves' hyperthyroidism.

This clonotype was seen many times. V gene TRBV2 combines with J gene TRBJ1-1; D unclear. Looked up from germline, CDR1 is SNHLY and CDR2 is FYNNEI. Trimming left V 0 bases short and J 5 bases short, with 7 bases between. The CDR3 consists of 13 residues. In nucleotides, the CDR3 is TGTGCCAGCAGTGAAGCAAGGCGTACTGAAGCTTTCTTT. As protein: CASSEARRTEAFF.

There are many counts of this clonotype. The junction and the germline gene differ at one end; a read error may be behind it. CDR3 nucleotide sequence: TGTGCCAGCGGTTTCGCAGGGAGAGGTAACACTGAAGCTTTCTTT. It encodes CASGFAGRGNTEAFF. The chain joins TRBV12-3 or TRBV12-4 to TRBJ1-1; D perhaps matches TRBD1 (5 bases). CDR3 length: 15 amino acids.

This clonotype was seen a few times. The rearrangement uses TRBV4-2 and TRBJ2-2; no reliable D call. The V end was cut by 4 bases, the J end by 2 bases, with 11 bases between. The CDR3 sequence is 15 residues long. CDR1 is LGHNA and CDR2 is YNFKEQ in the germline V gene. CDR3 region: CASSRQQPNTGELFF. In DNA, the CDR3 is TGTGCCAGCAGCCGGCAACAGCCTAACACCGGGGAGCTGTTTTTT.

The chain couples TRBV6-2 or TRBV6-3 to TRBJ1-1; D remains ambiguous. V lost 8 bases and J 6 bases, leaving 10 bases between the germline ends. The CDR3 has 11 residues. Germline CDR1 is MNHEY and CDR2 is SVGEGT. The CDR3 sequence: CASAFPPEAFF. CDR3 coding DNA: TGTGCCAGCGCTTTTCCCCCTGAAGCTTTCTTT.

At least ten counts were recorded for this clonotype. The rearrangement uses TRBV6-4 and TRBJ2-2, with 10 bases that match TRBD2. The CDR3 is 15 amino acids. Per germline, CDR1 MRHNA and CDR2 SNTAGT. Trimming at V came to 2 bases and at J to 4 bases, leaving 1 base not matched to a gene. In DNA form, the CDR3 reads TGTGCCAGCAGTGACGTAGCGGGGGGCACCGGGGAGCTGTTTTTT. This translates into CASSDVAGGTGELFF.

The table lists this clonotype with many counts. The J gene is TRBJ2-5, the V gene TRBV13; maybe TRBD2 (5 bases). This CDR3 has 14 residues. V dropped 5 bases and J dropped 5 bases, with 15 bases sitting between them. Germline V gives CDR1 PRHDT, CDR2 FYEKMQ (reference sequence). The CDR3 spells CASSQRLAWETQYF. CDR3 sequence (DNA): TGTGCCAGCAGCCAACGATTAGCGTGGGAGACCCAGTACTTC.

The chain is built from TRBV9 and TRBJ1-1, with unresolved D. V lost 1 base, J lost 1 base, and 11 bases lay in between. The CDR3 contains 15 residues. The germline gives CDR1 SGDLS, CDR2 YYNGEE. Written as DNA, the CDR3 is TGTGCCAGCAGCGTAAGTGGGTCGGGGAACACTGAAGCTTTCTTT. Translating gives CASSVSGSGNTEAFF.

This clonotype was found many times. The chain is built from TRBV11-1 and TRBJ1-1, with D perhaps matching TRBD1 (5 bases). V was cut by 4 bases and J by 1 base, with 19 bases left in between. The CDR3 is 17 residues long. CDR1 and CDR2 (germline): SGHAT, FQDESV (reference sequence). The CDR3, as DNA: TGTGCCAGCAGCTCCCGCGCTACTGGGACCGAGAACACTGAAGCTTTCTTT. Translated: CASSSRATGTENTEAFF.

Notes on this clonotype: An end of the junction differs from the germline gene, which may be a read error. This sequence joins TRBV7-6 and TRBJ1-1; D possibly corresponds to TRBD1 (5 bases). In germline, CDR1 is SGHVS, CDR2 FNYEAQ. This CDR3 spans 13 amino acids. This CDR3 reads CASSLDRGTEACF. For the CDR3, the DNA is TGTGCCAGCAGCCTAGACCGGGGGACTGAAGCTTGCTTT.

There are a few counts of this clonotype. This rearrangement joins TRBV20-1 to TRBJ1-2; D perhaps matches TRBD1 (5 bases). Germline assignment: CDR1 DFQATT and CDR2 SNEGSKA (reference sequence). This CDR3 has 13 amino acids. V was pared by 6 bases and J by 7 bases, with 18 bases between. The CDR3 DNA sequence: TGCAGTGCCACCACAGGTGGGGCCGCTGGCTACACCTTC. It encodes CSATTGGAAGYTF.

This clonotype was detected ten times or more. The genes are TRBV29-1 and TRBJ1-1, with D perhaps matching TRBD1 (5 bases). The CDR3 totals 15 residues. Germline loops: CDR1 SQVTM, CDR2 ANQGSEA. Trimming left V 5 bases short and J 5 bases short, with 21 bases between. Here the CDR3 reads CSVFNSRDHTTEAFF. The CDR3 nucleotides are TGCAGCGTTTTCAATTCCAGGGATCATACGACTGAAGCTTTCTTT.

Many counts were recorded for this clonotype. V is TRBV5-5 and J is TRBJ1-6; D is uncertain. V gave up 2 bases and J gave up 11 bases, with 11 bases separating them. The CDR3 has 13 amino acids. CDR1 is SGHKS, CDR2 YYEKEE, per germline (reference sequence). CDR3 residues: CASSFQAGAPLHF. DNA of the CDR3: TGTGCCAGCAGCTTCCAGGCCGGGGCACCCCTCCACTTT.

This clonotype showed up many times. V and J are TRBV4-1 and TRBJ2-7; weak D call: TRBD1 (5 bases). The CDR3 totals 14 residues. V lost 5 bases and J 0 bases, leaving 11 bases between the germline ends. Germline assignment: CDR1 MGHRA and CDR2 YSYEKL. CDR3: CASSYRTLSYEQYF. The DNA for the CDR3 is TGCGCCAGCAGCTACAGGACCCTCTCCTACGAGCAGTACTTC.

At least ten counts were recorded for this clonotype. A single base separates this from a much larger clone, so it may be a read error. The chain combines TRBV6-2 or TRBV6-3 with TRBJ1-1; D perhaps matches TRBD1 (6 bases). The CDR3 has 13 amino acids. Germline V gene sequence: CDR1 MNHEY, CDR2 SVGEGT. Deletions cut 8 bases from V and 0 bases from J, with 10 bases between. The CDR3 protein is CASADRLNTEAFF. CDR3 bases: TGTGCCAGCGCGGACAGATTGAACACTGAAGCTTTCTTT.

This clonotype was detected only a few times. A much more abundant neighbour one base away suggests this may be a read error. The V call is TRBV24-1, the J call TRBJ2-2, with a weak D call TRBD2 (5 bases). Looked up from germline, CDR1 is KGHDR and CDR2 is SFDVKD. CDR3 length: 15 amino acids. CDR3 protein: CATAGVRSNTGELCF. The DNA for the CDR3 is TGTGCCACCGCCGGGGTCCGATCGAACACCGGGGAGCTGTGTTTT.

The chain uses TRBV4-1 and TRBJ2-6; no definite D call. Trimming left V 0 bases short and J 4 bases short, with 13 bases between. The CDR3 is made up of 17 amino acids. CDR1 and CDR2 from the germline V gene are MGHRA and YSYEKL. CDR3 coding DNA: TGCGCCAGCAGCCAAGACGATAGGGTTGCAGGGGCCAACGTCCTGACTTTC. Protein sequence: CASSQDDRVAGANVLTF.

This clonotype was detected many times. The genes are TRBV12-3 or TRBV12-4 and TRBJ2-4, with 9 bases that match TRBD1. The V and J ends lost 4 bases and 8 bases, in that order; junction bases with no gene match: 6. CDR3 length equals 14 residues. The CDR3 region has the DNA TGTGCCAGCAGTTGGCGGGACAGGGCGGACATTCAGTACTTC. It is translated as CASSWRDRADIQYF.

As DNA, the CDR3 is TGTGCCAGCAGCTCACCCGGGGTGGCTAGCGGGAACAAAAACATTCAGTACTTC. This gives the protein CASSSPGVASGNKNIQYF. The V and J genes are TRBV11-1 and TRBJ2-4; 9 bases agree with TRBD2. This CDR3 is built from 18 residues. Trimming removed 4 bases from V and 3 bases from J; junction bases left unmatched: 13. CDR1 and CDR2 from the germline V gene are SGHAT and FQDESV (reference sequence).

The sample holds many counts of this clonotype. The V and J genes are TRBV6-5 and TRBJ1-1; D is uncertain. Germline V lookup: CDR1 MNHEY, CDR2 SVGAGI. CDR3 length equals 14 residues. The germline V and J ends were trimmed by 0 bases and 6 bases, with 11 bases remaining between them. The CDR3 here is CASSYSNGGAEAFF. The CDR3 coding sequence is TGTGCCAGCAGTTACTCGAATGGCGGAGCTGAAGCTTTCTTT.

This clonotype was detected many times. This chain links TRBV2 with TRBJ1-2; D might be TRBD1 (6 bases). The length of the CDR3 is 15 residues. The ends were cut back, 7 bases at V and 4 bases at J, with 19 bases in the middle. The V gene's germline CDR1 is SNHLY and CDR2 FYNNEI. CDR3 protein: CASIKDSPPGYGYTF. The CDR3 DNA reads TGTGCCAGCATTAAGGACAGTCCGCCTGGCTATGGCTACACCTTC.

This clonotype was seen repeatedly, ten times or more. V is TRBV2 and J is TRBJ2-2; D is undetermined. The CDR3 extends over 14 amino acids. With 3 bases removed from V and 5 bases from J, the gap between germline ends came to 10 bases. The germline CDR1 and CDR2 sequences are SNHLY and FYNNEI. The CDR3 spells CASSENSPTGELFF. CDR3 DNA sequence: TGTGCCAGCAGTGAGAACAGCCCAACCGGGGAGCTGTTTTTT.

This clonotype was counted only a few times. One end of the junction fails to match germline, which may point to a read error. This rearrangement joins TRBV20-1 to TRBJ1-1; 8 positions match TRBD1. CDR1 DFQATT and CDR2 SNEGSKA come from the germline V gene (reference sequence). This CDR3 is 20 amino acids long. CDR3 DNA: TGCAGTGCTAGAGAGGTTGGACAGGGAAGATTTGAAAAGATGAACACTGAAGCTTGCTTT. Translation: CSAREVGQGRFEKMNTEACF.

This clonotype occurred many times. The genes are TRBV6-1 and TRBJ2-7; 7 nucleotides agree with TRBD1. V was pared by 5 bases and J by 4 bases, with 8 bases of the junction left unmatched. The CDR3 totals 14 residues. CDR1 is MNHNS and CDR2 is SASEGT in the germline V gene. The CDR3 spells CASSRTGGGYEQYF. The CDR3 coding sequence is TGTGCCAGCAGTAGGACAGGTGGAGGATACGAGCAGTACTTC.

This clonotype was seen ten or more times. The chain joins TRBV24-1 to TRBJ2-2; 7 nucleotides line up with TRBD1. The V segment lost 5 bases and the J segment 5 bases; nucleotides outside the gene matches: 4. Germline lookup yields CDR1 KGHDR and CDR2 SFDVKD. The CDR3 extends over 14 amino acids. The CDR3 here is CATSARTGTGELFF. For the CDR3, the DNA is TGTGCCACCAGTGCTCGGACAGGAACCGGGGAGCTGTTTTTT.

This clonotype was detected ten times or more. The chain couples TRBV5-4 to TRBJ1-1, with D possibly being TRBD1 (6 bases). Germline assignment: CDR1 SGHNT and CDR2 YYREEE (reference sequence). The CDR3 covers 19 residues. The V and J ends lost 2 bases and 0 bases respectively, with 23 bases between them. The CDR3 coding sequence is TGTGCCAGCAGCTTCCCGGACAGTTTATTCAATTCGGTGAACACTGAAGCTTTCTTT. Its protein is CASSFPDSLFNSVNTEAFF. The full variable domain, its missing parts supplied by reference TRBV5-4 and TRBJ1-1, is ETGVTQSPTHLIKTRGQQVTLRCSSQSGHNTVSWYQQALGQGPQFIFQYYREEENGRGNFPPRFSGLQFPNYSSELNVNALELDDSALYLCASSFPDSLFNSVNTEAFFGQGTRLTVV.